The T cell receptor beta chain described here comes from a study of somatic mutations in cytotoxic T cells in rheumatoid arthritis. The wider study: Including V beta1+ cells that were sequenced for TCRB, some T-cell populations stained with V beta antibodies were flow-sorted at nearly 100% purity.

This CDR3 has 16 amino acids. Trimming cost V 6 bases and J 2 bases, with 17 bases left between them. The germline gives CDR1 SEHNR, CDR2 FQNEAQ (reference sequence). Concerning this clone itself: The antigen remains unidentified.

Original data processing: Matching between patient CD8+ clones larger than 1% and published virus-specific TCRB sequences was rare. Assay: immunoSEQ multiplex PCR; the TCRdb copy retains only in-frame clones and omits some. From that table come the V and J calls and clone size; the DNA was used to work out D and trimming. This repertoire shows some 16,000 clones, approximately 79% found once; its top ten account for about 20%. Study-level results: An age-related increase in CD8+ clonality was seen in rheumatoid arthritis patients but not in healthy controls. No significant CD8+ T-cell clonality difference was found between rheumatoid arthritis patients and age-matched controls.

This clonotype originated in an adult with rheumatoid arthritis. Sequencing used CD8+ T cells sorted from blood. The gene calls are TRBV7-9 and TRBJ2-1, with D possibly being TRBD1 or TRBD2 (5 bases each). The CDR3 coding sequence is TGTGCCAGCAGGCCGGGACGCCTAGACCCCTACAATGAGCAGTTCTTC. Its protein product is CASRPGRLDPYNEQFF.